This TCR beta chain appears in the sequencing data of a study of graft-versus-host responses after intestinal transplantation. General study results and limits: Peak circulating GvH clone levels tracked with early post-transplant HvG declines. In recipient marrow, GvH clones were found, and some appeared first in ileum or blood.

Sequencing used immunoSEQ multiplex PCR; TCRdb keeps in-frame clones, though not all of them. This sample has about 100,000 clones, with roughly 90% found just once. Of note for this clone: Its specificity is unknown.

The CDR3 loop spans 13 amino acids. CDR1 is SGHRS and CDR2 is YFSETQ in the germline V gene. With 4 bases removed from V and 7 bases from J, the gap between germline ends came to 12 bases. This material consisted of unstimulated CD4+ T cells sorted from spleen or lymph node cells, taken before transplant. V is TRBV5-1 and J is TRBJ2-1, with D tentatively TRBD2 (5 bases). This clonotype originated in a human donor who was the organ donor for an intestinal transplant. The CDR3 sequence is CASSTEVGNEQFF. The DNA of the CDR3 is TGCGCCAGCAGCACGGAGGTGGGAAATGAGCAGTTCTTC.